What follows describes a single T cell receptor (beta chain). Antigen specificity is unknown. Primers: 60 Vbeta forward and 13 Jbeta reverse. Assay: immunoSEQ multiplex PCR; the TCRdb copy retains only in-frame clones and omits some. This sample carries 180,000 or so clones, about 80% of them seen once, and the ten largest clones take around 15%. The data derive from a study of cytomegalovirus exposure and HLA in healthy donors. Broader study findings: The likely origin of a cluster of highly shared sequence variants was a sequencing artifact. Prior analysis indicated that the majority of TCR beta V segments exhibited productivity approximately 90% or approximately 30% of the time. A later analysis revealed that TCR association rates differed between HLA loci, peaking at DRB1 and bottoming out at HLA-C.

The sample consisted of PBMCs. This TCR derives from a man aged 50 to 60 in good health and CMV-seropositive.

DNA of the CDR3: TGTGCCAGCAGCTTAGGGGCAGCCCGGGAGACCCAGTACTTC. Translating gives CASSLGAARETQYF. The chain links TRBV7-9 to TRBJ2-5; the D is unclear. V shed 1 base and J shed 5 bases, with 11 bases lying between them. Per the germline V gene, CDR1 is SEHNR and CDR2 is FQNEAQ (reference sequence). The CDR3 is made up of 14 amino acids.